The rows below give T cell receptor beta chains drawn from one sample of a study of technical replicates of blood from a handful of donors. Assay: immunoSEQ multiplex PCR; the TCRdb copy retains only in-frame clones and omits some. The sample yields around 60,000 clones, 92% seen once. The sequencing input was PBMCs. The source of these receptors is a human donor in good health. Some clones in this sample may be carry-over from other donors' samples. CDR3s include the opening cysteine and the closing phenylalanine or tryptophan. Fields, in order: J gene, D gene, V gene, clone size, CDR3 DNA, CDR3 protein. A D gene is named only where the DNA matches it firmly. Size tells how often a clone was seen (once, few, many) or the class of an expanded clone, and some rows leave it out.

j_gene: TRBJ1-1; d_gene: NA; v_gene: TRBV29-1; abundance: NA; CDR3nt: TGCAGCGTTCAAAGGACAGTGAACACTGAAGCTTTCTTT; CDR3aa: CSVQRTVNTEAFF
j_gene: TRBJ2-7; d_gene: TRBD1; v_gene: TRBV19; abundance: NA; CDR3nt: TGTGCCAGTAGTTTAGGACAGGCCCCCTACGAGCAGTACTTC; CDR3aa: CASSLGQAPYEQYF
j_gene: TRBJ1-2; d_gene: TRBD1; v_gene: TRBV7-2; abundance: NA; CDR3nt: TGTGCCAGCAGCTTATCCACAGGGGGCTATGGCTACACCTTC; CDR3aa: CASSLSTGGYGYTF
j_gene: TRBJ2-5; d_gene: NA; v_gene: TRBV29-1; abundance: NA; CDR3nt: TGCAGCGCTTATAAAGGACAGCTTCAAGAGACCCAGTACTTC; CDR3aa: CSAYKGQLQETQYF
j_gene: TRBJ2-7; d_gene: TRBD1; v_gene: TRBV10-1; abundance: NA; CDR3nt: TGCGCCAGCAGTGAGTCCAGGGGGAGACATTACGAGCAGTACTTC; CDR3aa: CASSESRGRHYEQYF
j_gene: TRBJ1-2; d_gene: NA; v_gene: TRBV27; abundance: NA; CDR3nt: TGTGCCAGCAGCTTATCCGCGACAGTCGCCGTTGGCTACACCTTC; CDR3aa: CASSLSATVAVGYTF
j_gene: TRBJ1-5; d_gene: TRBD1; v_gene: TRBV19; abundance: NA; CDR3nt: TGTGCCAGTAGTATAGCGTGGACAGGGGGCTCGGTCAATCAGCCCCAGCATTTT; CDR3aa: CASSIAWTGGSVNQPQHF
j_gene: TRBJ1-4; d_gene: NA; v_gene: TRBV7-7; abundance: few; CDR3nt: TGTGCCAGCAGGTCAGGTCCTGCAACTAATGAAAAACTGTTTTTT; CDR3aa: CASRSGPATNEKLFF
j_gene: TRBJ1-4; d_gene: NA; v_gene: TRBV21-1; abundance: NA; CDR3nt: TGTGCCAGCAGGCTAGGGGAGGGCGGTGAAAAACTGTTTTTT; CDR3aa: CASRLGEGGEKLFF
j_gene: TRBJ1-5; d_gene: NA; v_gene: TRBV6-5; abundance: once; CDR3nt: TGTGCCAGCAGTTACTCGAGGGCTAGCAATCAGCCCCAGCATTTT; CDR3aa: CASSYSRASNQPQHF
j_gene: TRBJ2-7; d_gene: NA; v_gene: TRBV2; abundance: NA; CDR3nt: TGTGCCAGCAGTGGCCAACTAGGGTCCTACGAGCAGTACTTC; CDR3aa: CASSGQLGSYEQYF
j_gene: TRBJ1-1; d_gene: TRBD1; v_gene: TRBV10-3; abundance: NA; CDR3nt: TGTGCCATGAAGACAGGGGGCTTGGCTGAAGCTTTCTTT; CDR3aa: CAMKTGGLAEAFF
j_gene: TRBJ1-2; d_gene: NA; v_gene: TRBV5-8; abundance: NA; CDR3nt: TGTGCCAGCAGCTTGTCGGGTCGGGGCAGGGGAGTATCTGGCTACACCTTC; CDR3aa: CASSLSGRGRGVSGYTF
j_gene: TRBJ2-7; d_gene: NA; v_gene: TRBV5-1; abundance: NA; CDR3nt: TGCGCCAGCAGCTTGAAGGGGGCGGGGTACGAGCAGTACTTC; CDR3aa: CASSLKGAGYEQYF
j_gene: TRBJ1-1; d_gene: NA; v_gene: TRBV23-1; abundance: NA; CDR3nt: TGCGCCAGCAGTCAACCGAAAGACAGGTTCGCTGAAGCTTTCTTT; CDR3aa: CASSQPKDRFAEAFF
j_gene: TRBJ1-1; d_gene: TRBD1; v_gene: TRBV5-1; abundance: once; CDR3nt: TGCGCCAGCAGCTGGGGGCGACAGGGATTAGAAGAAAACACTGAAGCTTTCTTT; CDR3aa: CASSWGRQGLEENTEAFF
j_gene: TRBJ2-7; d_gene: NA; v_gene: TRBV2; abundance: once; CDR3nt: TGTGCCAGCAGTCGGAACGGGGAGCAGTACTTC; CDR3aa: CASSRNGEQYF
j_gene: TRBJ2-7; d_gene: TRBD1; v_gene: TRBV29-1; abundance: NA; CDR3nt: TGCAGCGCTACGGGACGGACAGGGTCGGGCGAGCAGTACTTC; CDR3aa: CSATGRTGSGEQYF